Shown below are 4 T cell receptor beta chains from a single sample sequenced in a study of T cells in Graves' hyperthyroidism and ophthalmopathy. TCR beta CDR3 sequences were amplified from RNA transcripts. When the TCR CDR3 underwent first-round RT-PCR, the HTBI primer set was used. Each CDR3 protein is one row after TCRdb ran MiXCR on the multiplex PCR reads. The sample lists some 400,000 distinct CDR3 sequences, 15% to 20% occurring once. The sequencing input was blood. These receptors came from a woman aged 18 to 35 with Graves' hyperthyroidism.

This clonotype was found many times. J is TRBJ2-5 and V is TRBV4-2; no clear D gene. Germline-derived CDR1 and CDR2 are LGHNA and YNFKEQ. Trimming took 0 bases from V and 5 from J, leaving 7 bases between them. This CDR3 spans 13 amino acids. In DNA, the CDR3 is TGTGCCAGCAGCCAAGACGCACAGGAGACCCAGTACTTC. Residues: CASSQDAQETQYF.

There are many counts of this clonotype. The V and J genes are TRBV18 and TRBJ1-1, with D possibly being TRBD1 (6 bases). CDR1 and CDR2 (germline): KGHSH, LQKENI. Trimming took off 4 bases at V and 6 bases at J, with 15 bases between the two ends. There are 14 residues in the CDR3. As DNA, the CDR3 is TGTGCCAGCTCACAACCACAGGGAAAGGCTGAAGCTTTCTTT. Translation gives CASSQPQGKAEAFF.

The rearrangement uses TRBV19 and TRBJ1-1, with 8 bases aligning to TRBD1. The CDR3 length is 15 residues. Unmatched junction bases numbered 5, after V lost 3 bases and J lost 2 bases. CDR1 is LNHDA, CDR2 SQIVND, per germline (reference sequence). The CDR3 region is CASSISGGVNTEAFF. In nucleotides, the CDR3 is TGTGCCAGTAGTATCTCAGGGGGCGTTAACACTGAAGCTTTCTTT.

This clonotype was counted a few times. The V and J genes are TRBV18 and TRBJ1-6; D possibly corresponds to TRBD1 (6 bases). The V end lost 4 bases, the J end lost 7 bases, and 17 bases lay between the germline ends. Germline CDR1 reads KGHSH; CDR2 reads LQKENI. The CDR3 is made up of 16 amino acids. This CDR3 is CASSLLQGNGNSPLHF. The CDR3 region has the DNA TGTGCCAGCTCACTGCTCCAGGGGAATGGCAATTCACCCCTCCACTTT.